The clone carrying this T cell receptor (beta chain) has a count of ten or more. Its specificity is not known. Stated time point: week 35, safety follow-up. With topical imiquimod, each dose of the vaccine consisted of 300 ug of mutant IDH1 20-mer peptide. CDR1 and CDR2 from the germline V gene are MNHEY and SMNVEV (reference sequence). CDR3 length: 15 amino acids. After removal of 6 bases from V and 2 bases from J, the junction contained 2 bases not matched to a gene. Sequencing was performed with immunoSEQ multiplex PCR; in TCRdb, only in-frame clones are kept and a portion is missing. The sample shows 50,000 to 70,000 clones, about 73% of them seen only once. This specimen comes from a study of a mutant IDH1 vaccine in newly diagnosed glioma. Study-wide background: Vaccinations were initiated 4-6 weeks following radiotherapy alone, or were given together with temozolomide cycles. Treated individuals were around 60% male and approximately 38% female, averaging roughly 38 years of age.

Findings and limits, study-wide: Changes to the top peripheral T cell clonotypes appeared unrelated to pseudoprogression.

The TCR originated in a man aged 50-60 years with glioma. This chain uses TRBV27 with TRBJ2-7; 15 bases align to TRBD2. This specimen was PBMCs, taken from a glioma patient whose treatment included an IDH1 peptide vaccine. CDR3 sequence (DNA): TGTGCCAGCAGCTGGACTAGCGGGGGGGCCTACGAGCAGTACTTC. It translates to CASSWTSGGAYEQYF.